This entry describes one T cell receptor (beta chain). Authors' data handling: It was from reference gene primer amplification that nucleated cell counts were estimated. Clones were sequenced by immunoSEQ multiplex PCR, and TCRdb holds only the in-frame ones, with some missing. V and J calls and clone size come straight from that table; D and trimming were deduced from the DNA. The table includes some 70,000 clones, more than 65% detected once. The sample comes from a study of blood T cell repertoires in COVID-19. The overall study: Acute and convalescent COVID-19 specimens originated in the United States, Italy and Spain. PBMCs, B-cell-depleted T cells, or T cells provided the cDNA or gDNA that made up the material.

Sequenced input: peripheral blood. The receptor comes from a woman in her sixties or seventies with acute or convalescent COVID-19.

This CDR3 is CASSPSGDEQFF. As DNA, the CDR3 is TGTGCCAGCAGTCCTAGCGGGGATGAGCAGTTCTTC. The genes are TRBV7-3 and TRBJ2-1, with TRBD2 identical over 9 bases. Germline loops: CDR1 SGHTA, CDR2 FQGTGA. V was pared by 6 bases and J by 8 bases, with 2 bases of the junction left unmatched. The CDR3 is 12 residues long.